Sequencing of this T cell receptor (beta chain) was carried out in a study of blood T cell repertoires in COVID-19. Germline-derived CDR1 and CDR2 are MGHRA and YSYEKL. V was cut by 4 bases and J by 5 bases, with 14 bases left in between. The CDR3 spans 15 residues. The method was immunoSEQ multiplex PCR; TCRdb's version includes in-frame clones alone and lacks a portion of them. The table shows about 240,000 clones, with about 86% occurring only once. The sequence was collected from a woman older than 75 with acute or convalescent COVID-19. Sequenced material: peripheral blood. This rearrangement joins TRBV4-1 to TRBJ2-2; a weak D match, TRBD1 (6 bases). CDR3 DNA: TGCGCCAGCAGCCCGGGGCAGGGGAGTACCGGGGAGCTGTTTTTT. Amino acids: CASSPGQGSTGELFF.